The next 17 T cell receptor beta chains were all read from a single sample in a study of T-cell memory formation after mild COVID-19. TCRdb redid the calling of the 5' RACE reads with MiXCR, one entry per CDR3 protein. The sample gives under 250,000 distinct CDR3 sequences, roughly 9.4% of which show up once; around 20% is in the top ten. Sequencing was done on a sample of PBMCs or a T cell subset sorted from them (not recorded which). The receptors come from a man younger than 35 who had mild COVID-19 (a few samples of this study predate the infection). Cell type and time point are not known.

The table lists this clonotype with many counts. This chain connects TRBV24-1 to TRBJ2-2, with D tentatively TRBD1 (5 bases). The CDR3 runs to 15 residues. The germline gives CDR1 KGHDR, CDR2 SFDVKD. Trimming removed 2 bases from V and 7 bases from J, with 13 bases in between. The chain's CDR3 is CATSDSGHWDGELFF. DNA for the CDR3: TGTGCCACCAGTGATTCCGGACATTGGGACGGGGAGCTGTTTTTT.

A few counts support this clonotype. The chain combines TRBV12-3 or TRBV12-4 with TRBJ2-1; D remains ambiguous. The CDR3 consists of 13 residues. The V end was cut by 7 bases, the J end by 2 bases, with 9 bases between. In DNA form, the CDR3 reads TGTGCCAGCACCCCTCGGGCCTACAATGAGCAGTTCTTC. It encodes CASTPRAYNEQFF.

This clonotype has just a few counts. The V gene is TRBV4-1, the J gene TRBJ2-2; D is perhaps TRBD1 or TRBD2 (6 bases each). Germline loops: CDR1 MGHRA, CDR2 YSYEKL. This CDR3 has 15 residues. V was cut by 4 bases and J by 1 base, with 10 bases left in between. CDR3 in amino acids: CASSRGTLNTGELFF. CDR3 DNA: TGCGCCAGCAGCCGCGGGACACTGAACACCGGGGAGCTGTTTTTT.

This clonotype appeared a few times. The rearrangement links TRBV5-1 to TRBJ2-5; no firm D call. CDR3 length: 18 residues. Deletions cut 0 bases from V and 0 bases from J, with 18 bases between. The germline V gene has CDR1 SGHRS and CDR2 YFSETQ. The CDR3 DNA is TGCGCCAGCAGCTTGGCCCGCGTGGCAGGATGGTACCAAGAGACCCAGTACTTC. It yields the protein CASSLARVAGWYQETQYF. Drawing the rest from reference TRBV5-1 and TRBJ2-5, the complete variable domain is KAGVTQTPRYLIKTRGQQVTLSCSPISGHRSVSWYQQTPGQGLQFLFEYFSETQRNKGNFPGRFSGRQFSNSRSEMNVSTLELGDSALYLCASSLARVAGWYQETQYFGPGTRLLVL.

J is TRBJ2-4 and V is TRBV29-1, with 8 bases lining up with TRBD1. Germline assignment: CDR1 SQVTM and CDR2 ANQGSEA. This CDR3 contains 16 residues. The V segment lost 3 bases and the J segment 3 bases; nucleotides outside the gene matches: 10. Here the CDR3 reads CSVDPLTGTGKNIQYF. For the CDR3, the DNA is TGCAGCGTTGACCCCTTAACCGGGACAGGCAAAAACATTCAGTACTTC.

This clonotype was seen a few times. One end of the junction is discordant with germline, which a read error may explain. V gene TRBV2 combines with J gene TRBJ2-7, with a possible D match to TRBD2 (5 bases). CDR3 length equals 14 residues. CDR1 SNHLY and CDR2 FYNNEI come from the germline V gene. The CDR3 is CASREGRGNYEQYF. The CDR3 nucleotides are TGTGCCAGCAGGGAAGGACGGGGAAACTACGAGCAGTACTTC.

This clonotype was observed at least ten times. This rearrangement joins TRBV5-1 to TRBJ2-7, with a possible D match to TRBD1 (5 bases). This CDR3 contains 14 residues. Trimming stripped 2 bases from V and 6 bases from J, with 15 bases between. The germline CDR1 and CDR2 sequences are SGHRS and YFSETQ. The CDR3 DNA reads TGCGCCAGCAGCTTCCCGACAGCCTCGGGCGAGCAGTACTTC. This codes for CASSFPTASGEQYF. Full variable domain (rest looked up from reference TRBV5-1 and TRBJ2-7): KAGVTQTPRYLIKTRGQQVTLSCSPISGHRSVSWYQQTPGQGLQFLFEYFSETQRNKGNFPGRFSGRQFSNSRSEMNVSTLELGDSALYLCASSFPTASGEQYFGPGTRLTVT.

This clonotype was observed a handful of times. The chain carries TRBV7-9 and TRBJ1-2, with D perhaps TRBD1 (5 bases). The CDR3 is 14 residues long. Trimming took 5 bases from V and 0 from J, leaving 10 bases between them. Germline values: CDR1 SEHNR, CDR2 FQNEAQ (reference sequence). The chain's CDR3 is CASSPGPTNYGYTF. The DNA for the CDR3 is TGTGCCAGCAGCCCGGGACCTACTAACTATGGCTACACCTTC.

This clonotype was recorded a few times. The chain employs TRBV7-6 and TRBJ2-3; TRBD2 might be the D (5 bases). Germline CDR1 reads SGHVS; CDR2 reads FNYEAQ. The CDR3 contains 13 residues. V was clipped by 5 bases and J by 4 bases, with 10 bases between them. DNA for the CDR3: TGTGCCAGCAGCCCGCCCGGGGCAGATACGCAGTATTTT. Protein product: CASSPPGADTQYF.

Concerning this clonotype: A much larger clone lies a single base off, so this may be a read error. The V gene is TRBV12-3 or TRBV12-4, the J gene TRBJ2-6; 7 positions match TRBD1. Germline trimming cut 9 bases from V and 0 bases from J; bases unmatched to any gene: 11. The CDR3 has 17 residues. The CDR3 nucleotides are TGTGCCAGAACGACCGGGACAGCCTACTCTGGGGCCAACGTCCTGACTTTC. This sequence encodes CARTTGTAYSGANVLTF.

The chain is built from TRBV24-1 and TRBJ2-2, with TRBD1 identical over 7 bases. The germline gives CDR1 KGHDR, CDR2 SFDVKD. The J segment lost 1 base and the V segment lost 7 bases, leaving 2 bases of the junction unmatched. The CDR3 is made up of 14 amino acids. The CDR3 region is CATSPGGNTGELFF. In nucleotides, the CDR3 is TGTGCCACCAGCCCAGGGGGGAACACCGGGGAGCTGTTTTTT.

CDR3: CASSQGAQTGELFF. The CDR3 DNA reads TGCGCCAGCAGCCAGGGGGCGCAAACCGGGGAGCTGTTTTTT. The genes are TRBV5-1 and TRBJ2-2; 8 nucleotides match TRBD1. CDR1 and CDR2 from the germline V gene are SGHRS and YFSETQ. This CDR3 has 14 residues. The junction had 4 bases not matched to a gene; V was cut back by 4 bases and J by 5 bases.

J is TRBJ1-6 and V is TRBV7-2; unclear D gene. V gave up 1 base and J gave up 9 bases, with 7 bases separating them. Germline CDR1 reads SGHTA; CDR2 reads FQGNSA. This CDR3 has 13 amino acids. The CDR3 loop is CASSLGVGSPLHF. The CDR3 DNA reads as TGTGCCAGCAGCTTAGGGGTCGGTTCACCCCTCCACTTT.

This clonotype was seen repeatedly, ten times or more. This chain uses TRBV5-1 with TRBJ2-2; D perhaps matches TRBD1 (5 bases). CDR1 is SGHRS, CDR2 YFSETQ, per germline. The V end was cut by 0 bases, the J end by 6 bases, with 9 bases between. CDR3 size: 14 residues. The CDR3 spells CASSLGGASGELFF. The CDR3 nucleotides read TGCGCCAGCAGCTTGGGGGGCGCATCCGGGGAGCTGTTTTTT.

This clonotype has a handful of counts. The chain employs TRBV9 and TRBJ2-1; D may be TRBD2 (6 bases). The CDR3 consists of 14 residues. Trimming took off 2 bases at V and 4 bases at J, with 10 bases between the two ends. The V gene's germline CDR1 is SGDLS and CDR2 YYNGEE. CDR3: CASSVRDSYNEQFF. The DNA for the CDR3 is TGTGCCAGCAGCGTCCGGGACTCATACAATGAGCAGTTCTTC.

V is TRBV4-2 and J is TRBJ1-1, with TRBD1 matching over 8 bases. Trimming removed 1 base from V and 2 bases from J; junction bases left unmatched: 9. The CDR3 has 17 amino acids. Germline V gene sequence: CDR1 LGHNA, CDR2 YNFKEQ. CDR3 region: CASSQGDRRKENTEAFF. In DNA, the CDR3 is TGTGCCAGCAGCCAAGGGGACAGGCGAAAAGAAAACACTGAAGCTTTCTTT.

This clonotype showed up just a few times. V usage is TRBV9 and J usage is TRBJ2-5; 9 nucleotides agree with TRBD1. Germline V CDR1 and CDR2: SGDLS, YYNGEE. V was pared by 4 bases and J by 5 bases, with 6 bases of the junction left unmatched. This CDR3 is 14 amino acids long. The CDR3 DNA reads TGTGCCAGCAGCCCAAACAGGGGGCGGGAGACCCAGTACTTC. It yields the protein CASSPNRGRETQYF.